The 17 T cell receptor beta chains listed next were all sequenced from one sample in a study of blood T cell repertoires in COVID-19. Sequencing used immunoSEQ multiplex PCR; TCRdb keeps in-frame clones, though not all of them. This sample carries 250,000 to 350,000 clones, around 88% of them seen once, and the ten largest clones take roughly 14%. The specimen was peripheral blood. The receptors derive from a woman aged 70-85 years with COVID-19, enrolled during active disease.

The chain combines TRBV9 with TRBJ1-4, with TRBD1 as a possible D gene (5 bases). CDR3 size: 15 residues. Germline values: CDR1 SGDLS, CDR2 YYNGEE. Trimming shortened V by 0 bases and J by 3 bases, and 9 bases separated the two germline ends. The DNA for the CDR3 is TGTGCCAGCAGCGTAGCTCCGGGGGCTAATGAAAAACTGTTTTTT. Translating gives CASSVAPGANEKLFF.

The V and J genes are TRBV5-6 and TRBJ1-4; D is uncertain. Germline loops: CDR1 SGHDT, CDR2 YYEEEE. With 4 bases removed from V and 4 bases from J, the gap between germline ends came to 5 bases. The CDR3 length is 12 residues. The CDR3 loop is CASSLINEKLFF. The DNA for the CDR3 is TGTGCCAGCAGCCTAATTAATGAAAAACTGTTTTTT.

V usage is TRBV14 and J usage is TRBJ2-1; 9 positions agree with TRBD2. Trimming cost V 4 bases and J 2 bases; bases outside gene matches: 15. CDR1 is SGHDN, CDR2 FVKESK, per germline. The CDR3 extends over 19 amino acids. CDR3 bases: TGTGCCAGCAGCCCCCGATCTGGGTTGCGGGGGGGCCCCTACAATGAGCAGTTCTTC. Translated: CASSPRSGLRGGPYNEQFF.

This rearrangement joins TRBV6-5 to TRBJ2-3; 12 nucleotides agree with TRBD2. In germline, CDR1 is MNHEY, CDR2 SVGAGI. V shed 4 bases and J 6 bases; nucleotides not matched to a gene: 5. The CDR3 length is 15 residues. This CDR3 reads CASSFGLAGRDTQYF. The CDR3 nucleotides read TGTGCCAGCAGTTTCGGACTAGCGGGGCGGGATACGCAGTATTTT.

V and J are TRBV4-1 and TRBJ1-1; D is unresolved. Germline loops: CDR1 MGHRA, CDR2 YSYEKL. The CDR3 runs 16 residues. Trimming left V 3 bases short and J 4 bases short, with 18 bases between. Here the CDR3 reads CASSQVGGVGGTEAFF. The CDR3 bases are TGCGCCAGCAGCCAGGTCGGCGGAGTCGGTGGCACTGAAGCTTTCTTT.

The rearrangement links TRBV5-6 to TRBJ1-6; D is unresolved. This CDR3 is built from 15 residues. With 2 bases removed from V and 9 bases from J, the gap between germline ends came to 15 bases. CDR1 is SGHDT and CDR2 is YYEEEE in the germline V gene. CDR3 in DNA: TGTGCCAGCAGCTTATTCACGACAAATATTTCACCCCTCCACTTT. It translates to CASSLFTTNISPLHF.

The V and J genes are TRBV24-1 and TRBJ1-2; 7 bases agree with TRBD1. Losses at the gene ends were 3 bases for V and 8 bases for J; bases not matched to a gene: 11. Germline values: CDR1 KGHDR, CDR2 SFDVKD. The CDR3 is 15 amino acids. The CDR3 spells CATSDAGQVLEGYTF. The CDR3 DNA is TGTGCCACCAGTGATGCAGGACAGGTGCTGGAAGGCTACACCTTC.

CDR3 loop: CSAYQGQQYF. CDR3 DNA sequence: TGCAGTGCTTACCAGGGGCAGCAGTACTTC. The V and J genes are TRBV20-1 and TRBJ2-7, with TRBD1 as a possible D gene (6 bases). Trimming removed 5 bases at V and 8 bases at J, with 10 bases between. Germline-derived CDR1 and CDR2 are DFQATT and SNEGSKA (reference sequence). The CDR3 is 10 amino acids.

The rearrangement joins TRBV10-3 to TRBJ1-3; TRBD1 matches at 9 bases. This CDR3 contains 17 residues. Germline V gives CDR1 ENHRY, CDR2 SYGVKD. Trimming at V came to 3 bases and at J to 1 base, leaving 7 bases not matched to a gene. CDR3 protein: CAISDPDRGLSGNTIYF. In DNA form, the CDR3 reads TGTGCCATCAGTGACCCGGACAGGGGATTATCTGGAAACACCATATATTTT.

V usage is TRBV4-2 and J usage is TRBJ2-7; D gene ambiguous. Germline CDR1 is LGHNA and CDR2 is YNFKEQ. Deletions cut 0 bases from V and 5 bases from J, with 8 bases between. The CDR3 loop spans 13 amino acids. This CDR3 is CASSQDPADEQYF. CDR3 nucleotides: TGTGCCAGCAGCCAAGATCCGGCGGACGAGCAGTACTTC.

Here the CDR3 DNA reads TGTGCCATCGGAGATCCCAATCAGCCCCAGCATTTT. Encoded protein: CAIGDPNQPQHF. The chain has TRBV10-3 and TRBJ1-5; unclear D gene. The CDR3 is made up of 12 amino acids. V was pared by 8 bases and J by 3 bases, with 8 bases between. CDR1 and CDR2 from the germline V gene are ENHRY and SYGVKD.

J is TRBJ1-1 and V is TRBV18, with 7 bases aligning to TRBD1. The germline CDR1 and CDR2 sequences are KGHSH and LQKENI. The V gene end was trimmed by 4 bases and the J gene end by 0 bases; junction bases not matched to a gene: 14. This CDR3 is 18 amino acids long. CDR3 protein: CASSLGTAKGQMNTEAFF. The CDR3 nucleotides read TGTGCCAGCTCACTCGGGACAGCGAAGGGCCAAATGAACACTGAAGCTTTCTTT.

This clone was observed once. The chain links TRBV19 to TRBJ2-2, with 10 bases fitting TRBD1. The ends lost 3 bases at V and 8 bases at J; junction bases unmatched: 21. This CDR3 region has 20 residues. Germline V lookup: CDR1 LNHDA, CDR2 SQIVND (reference sequence). CDR3 region: CASSMGLSRQGARLSGELFF. The CDR3 nucleotides are TGTGCCAGTAGTATGGGGCTGTCGAGACAGGGGGCGCGGCTATCTGGGGAGCTGTTTTTT.

Only a few counts were recorded for this clone. This chain's CDR3 is CASSVTSGGGGDTQYF. CDR3 nucleotides: TGTGCCAGCAGTGTAACTAGCGGGGGAGGCGGAGATACGCAGTATTTT. The chain employs TRBV6-4 and TRBJ2-3, with 11 bases identical to TRBD2. This CDR3 has 16 amino acids. With V trimmed by 4 bases and J by 5 bases, 8 bases remained unmatched. CDR1 and CDR2 from the germline V gene are MRHNA and SNTAGT.

The chain is built from TRBV11-2 and TRBJ1-1; 8 bases fit TRBD1. The length of the CDR3 is 13 residues. CDR1 is SGHAT, CDR2 FQNNGV, per germline. V gave up 5 bases and J gave up 5 bases; unmatched junction bases: 4. The CDR3 spells CASSTGGGTEAFF. For the CDR3, the DNA is TGTGCCAGCAGCACAGGGGGAGGAACTGAAGCTTTCTTT.

This clone has just one count. V is TRBV27 and J is TRBJ2-1; TRBD2 agrees at 8 bases. The germline gives CDR1 MNHEY, CDR2 SMNVEV (reference sequence). Trimming took 3 bases from V and 7 from J; bases not matched to a gene: 8. The CDR3 runs 15 residues. The CDR3 here is CASSLNGGAGNEQFF. The CDR3 DNA sequence: TGTGCCAGCAGTTTGAACGGGGGGGCGGGGAATGAGCAGTTCTTC.

V is TRBV4-2 and J is TRBJ2-7, with a possible D match to TRBD2 (6 bases). Looked up from germline, CDR1 is LGHNA and CDR2 is YNFKEQ. The length of the CDR3 is 14 residues. Trimming pared 1 base from V and 3 bases from J, leaving 10 bases between. In nucleotides, the CDR3 is TGTGCCAGCAGCCAAGTGGAGGGCAACTACGAGCAGTACTTC. The encoded protein is CASSQVEGNYEQYF.